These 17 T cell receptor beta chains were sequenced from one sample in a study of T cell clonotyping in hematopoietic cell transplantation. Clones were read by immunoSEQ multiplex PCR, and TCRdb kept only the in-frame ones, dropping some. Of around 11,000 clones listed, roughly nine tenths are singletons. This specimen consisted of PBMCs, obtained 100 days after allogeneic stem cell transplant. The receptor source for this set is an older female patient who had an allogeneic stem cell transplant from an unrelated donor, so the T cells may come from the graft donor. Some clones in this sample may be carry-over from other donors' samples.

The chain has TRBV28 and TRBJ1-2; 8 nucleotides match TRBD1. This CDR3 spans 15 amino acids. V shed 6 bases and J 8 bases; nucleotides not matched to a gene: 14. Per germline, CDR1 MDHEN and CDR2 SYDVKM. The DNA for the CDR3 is TGTGCCAGCAGCGATCCCGGGACAGGTGTGGAGGGCTACACCTTC. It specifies CASSDPGTGVEGYTF.

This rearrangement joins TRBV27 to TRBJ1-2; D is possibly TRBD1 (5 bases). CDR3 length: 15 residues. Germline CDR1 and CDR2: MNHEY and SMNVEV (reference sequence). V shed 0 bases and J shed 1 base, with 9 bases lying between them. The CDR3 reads CASSLSGRVNYGYTF. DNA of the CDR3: TGTGCCAGCAGTTTATCAGGCAGGGTTAACTATGGCTACACCTTC.

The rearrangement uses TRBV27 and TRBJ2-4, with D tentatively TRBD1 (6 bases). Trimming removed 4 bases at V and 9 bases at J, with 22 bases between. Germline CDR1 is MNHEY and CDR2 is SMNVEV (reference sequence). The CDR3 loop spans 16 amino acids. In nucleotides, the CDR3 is TGTGCCAGCAGTTCCACCCCCGACAGGTCCCAAAGCATTCAGTACTTC. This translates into CASSSTPDRSQSIQYF.

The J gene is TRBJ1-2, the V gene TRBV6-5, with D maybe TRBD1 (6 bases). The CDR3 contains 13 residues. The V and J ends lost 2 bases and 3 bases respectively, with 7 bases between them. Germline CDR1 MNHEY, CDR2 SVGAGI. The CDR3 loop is CASSYNRDYGYTF. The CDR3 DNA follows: TGTGCCAGCAGTTACAACAGGGACTATGGCTACACCTTC.

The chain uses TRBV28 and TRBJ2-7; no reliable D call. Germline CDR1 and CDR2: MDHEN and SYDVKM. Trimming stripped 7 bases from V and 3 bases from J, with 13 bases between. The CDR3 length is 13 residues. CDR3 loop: CASTVGRRYEQYF. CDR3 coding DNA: TGTGCCAGCACCGTAGGACGGCGCTACGAGCAGTACTTC.

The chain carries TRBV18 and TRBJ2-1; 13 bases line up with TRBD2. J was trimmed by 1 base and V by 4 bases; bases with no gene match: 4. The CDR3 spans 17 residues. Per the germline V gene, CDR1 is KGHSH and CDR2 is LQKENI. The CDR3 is CASSRELAGGSYNEQFF. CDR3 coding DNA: TGTGCCAGCTCACGAGAACTAGCGGGAGGGTCCTACAATGAGCAGTTCTTC.

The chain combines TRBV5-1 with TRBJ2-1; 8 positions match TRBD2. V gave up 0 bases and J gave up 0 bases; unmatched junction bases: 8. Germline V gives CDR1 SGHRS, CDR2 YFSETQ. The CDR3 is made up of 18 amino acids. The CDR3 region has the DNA TGCGCCAGCAGCTTGGCGACGACTAGCGAAAGCTCCTACAATGAGCAGTTCTTC. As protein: CASSLATTSESSYNEQFF.

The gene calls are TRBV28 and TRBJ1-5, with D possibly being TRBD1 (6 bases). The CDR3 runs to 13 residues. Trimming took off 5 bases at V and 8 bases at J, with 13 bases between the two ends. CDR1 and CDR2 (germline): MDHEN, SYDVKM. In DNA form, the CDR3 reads TGTGCCAGCAGTGGTTGGGAGGGGGAGCCCCAGCATTTT. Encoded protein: CASSGWEGEPQHF.

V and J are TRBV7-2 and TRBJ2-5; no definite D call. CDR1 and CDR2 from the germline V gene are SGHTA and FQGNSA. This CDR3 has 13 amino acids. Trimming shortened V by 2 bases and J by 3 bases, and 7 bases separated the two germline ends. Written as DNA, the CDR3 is TGTGCCAGCAGCTTAATTGGTAAAGAGACCCAGTACTTC. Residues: CASSLIGKETQYF.

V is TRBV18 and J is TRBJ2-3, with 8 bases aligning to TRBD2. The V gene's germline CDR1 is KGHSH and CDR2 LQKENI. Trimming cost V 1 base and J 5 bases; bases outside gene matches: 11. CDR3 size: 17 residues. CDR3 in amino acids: CASSPRATSGLGDTQYF. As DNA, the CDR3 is TGTGCCAGCTCACCACGGGCAACTAGCGGCTTGGGAGATACGCAGTATTTT.

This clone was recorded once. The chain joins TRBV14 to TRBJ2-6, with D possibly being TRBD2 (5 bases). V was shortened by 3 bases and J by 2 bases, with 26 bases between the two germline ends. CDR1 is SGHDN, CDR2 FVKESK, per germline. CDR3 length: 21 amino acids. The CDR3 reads CASSQALREGHSIPGANVLTF. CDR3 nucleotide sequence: TGTGCCAGCAGCCAGGCCTTACGGGAAGGCCACTCTATCCCTGGGGCCAACGTCCTGACTTTC.

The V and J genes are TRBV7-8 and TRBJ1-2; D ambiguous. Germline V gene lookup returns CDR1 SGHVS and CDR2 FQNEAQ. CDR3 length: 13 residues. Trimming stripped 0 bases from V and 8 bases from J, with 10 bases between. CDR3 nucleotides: TGTGCCAGCAGCTTAGCACAATGGGAAGGCTACACCTTC. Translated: CASSLAQWEGYTF. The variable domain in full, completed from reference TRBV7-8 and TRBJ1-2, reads GAGVSQSPRYKVAKRGQDVALRCDPISGHVSLFWYQQALGQGPEFLTYFQNEAQLDKSGLPSDRFFAERPEGSVSTLKIQRTQQEDSAVYLCASSLAQWEGYTFGSGTRLTVV.

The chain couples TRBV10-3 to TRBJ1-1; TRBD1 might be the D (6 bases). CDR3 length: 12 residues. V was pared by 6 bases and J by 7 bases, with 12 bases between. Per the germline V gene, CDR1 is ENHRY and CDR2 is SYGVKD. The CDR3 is CAISGQLHEAFF. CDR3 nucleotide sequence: TGTGCCATCAGCGGACAGCTTCATGAAGCTTTCTTT.

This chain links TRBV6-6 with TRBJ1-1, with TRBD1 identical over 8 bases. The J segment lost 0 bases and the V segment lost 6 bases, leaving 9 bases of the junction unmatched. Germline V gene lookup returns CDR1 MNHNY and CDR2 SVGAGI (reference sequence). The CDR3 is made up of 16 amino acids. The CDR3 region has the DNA TGTGCCAGCAGCCTGAGACGGACAGGGATGAACACTGAAGCTTTCTTT. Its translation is CASSLRRTGMNTEAFF.

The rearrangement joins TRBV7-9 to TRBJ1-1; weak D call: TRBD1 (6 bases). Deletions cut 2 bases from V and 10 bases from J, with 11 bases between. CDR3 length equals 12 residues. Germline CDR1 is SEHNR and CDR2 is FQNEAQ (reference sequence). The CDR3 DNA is TGTGCCAGCAGCTTACTTGGCAGGGGAGCTTTCTTT. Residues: CASSLLGRGAFF. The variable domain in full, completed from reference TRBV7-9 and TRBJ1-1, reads DTGVSQNPRHKITKRGQNVTFRCDPISEHNRLYWYRQTLGQGPEFLTYFQNEAQLEKSRLLSDRFSAERPKGSFSTLEIQRTEQGDSAMYLCASSLLGRGAFFGQGTRLTVV.

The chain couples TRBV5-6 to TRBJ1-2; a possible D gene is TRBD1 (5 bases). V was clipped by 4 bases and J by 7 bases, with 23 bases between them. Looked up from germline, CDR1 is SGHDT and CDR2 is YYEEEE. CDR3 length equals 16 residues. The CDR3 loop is CASSPLSVGQFGGYTF. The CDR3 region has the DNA TGTGCCAGCAGCCCCCTCTCGGTGGGGCAGTTCGGTGGCTACACCTTC.

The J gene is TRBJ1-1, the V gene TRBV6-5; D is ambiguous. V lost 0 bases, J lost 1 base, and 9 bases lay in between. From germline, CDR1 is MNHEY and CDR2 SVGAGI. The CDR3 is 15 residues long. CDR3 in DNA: TGTGCCAGCAGTTACTCGAAGGGTTGGAACACTGAAGCTTTCTTT. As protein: CASSYSKGWNTEAFF.